The 30 T cell receptor beta chains presented below share a single source sample, sequenced in a study of CD8 T cells in Susac syndrome. RNA was extracted with the RNeasy kit, and a quantity of about 0.45 to 1 ug was reverse transcribed using random hexamers. Using its own MiXCR run on the immunoSEQ multiplex PCR reads, TCRdb lists one record per CDR3 protein. The data hold 180,000 or so distinct CDR3 sequences, with 90% to 95% observed a single time. The sequenced sample was CD4+ T cells from PBMCs. These receptors came from a human donor with Susac syndrome.

This clonotype came up a few times. V and J are TRBV7-2 and TRBJ2-1; D may be TRBD2 (5 bases). The germline V gene has CDR1 SGHTA and CDR2 FQGNSA. The ends were cut back, 1 base at V and 9 bases at J, with 13 bases in the middle. The CDR3 covers 14 residues. CDR3 DNA: TGTGCCAGCAGCTTAGGTCGGCTTGGAGGTGAGCAGTTCTTC. Amino acids: CASSLGRLGGEQFF.

In this sample, this clonotype turned up once. This rearrangement joins TRBV12-3 or TRBV12-4 to TRBJ1-3; TRBD1 agrees at 8 bases. The J segment lost 0 bases and the V segment lost 1 base, leaving 2 bases of the junction unmatched. This CDR3 comprises 16 residues. CDR3 nucleotides: TGTGCCAGCAGTTTAGTTGGGACAGGCTCTGGAAACACCATATATTTT. Protein: CASSLVGTGSGNTIYF.

The chain carries TRBV29-1 and TRBJ1-4; 7 nucleotides agree with TRBD1. From germline, CDR1 is SQVTM and CDR2 ANQGSEA. Germline trimming cut 7 bases from V and 4 bases from J; bases unmatched to any gene: 6. CDR3 length equals 13 residues. CDR3 sequence reads: CSAATGSNEKLFF. As DNA, the CDR3 is TGCAGCGCCGCGACAGGGAGTAATGAAAAACTGTTTTTT.

This clonotype has a single count. The chain has TRBV28 and TRBJ2-3; no definite D call. CDR3 length: 12 amino acids. Per germline, CDR1 MDHEN and CDR2 SYDVKM. Trimming took off 3 bases at V and 6 bases at J, with 7 bases between the two ends. DNA for the CDR3: TGTGCCAGCAGTTTGATTTGGGATACGCAGTATTTT. Encoded protein: CASSLIWDTQYF.

The chain's CDR3 is CASREGGTNEKLFF. CDR3 sequence (DNA): TGTGCCAGCAGGGAAGGGGGCACTAATGAAAAACTGTTTTTT. This chain connects TRBV28 to TRBJ1-4; 7 bases are a match to TRBD1. Germline values: CDR1 MDHEN, CDR2 SYDVKM. This CDR3 is 14 amino acids long. V was pared by 6 bases and J by 2 bases, with 3 bases of the junction left unmatched.

Only one count was recorded for this clonotype. The chain is built from TRBV20-1 and TRBJ1-1; D is undetermined. CDR3 size: 14 residues. Trimming removed 6 bases from V and 4 bases from J, with 18 bases in between. The germline V gene has CDR1 DFQATT and CDR2 SNEGSKA (reference sequence). The CDR3 spells CSALNRARTTEAFF. In nucleotides, the CDR3 is TGCAGTGCCCTGAACCGGGCCCGGACCACTGAAGCTTTCTTT.

The chain couples TRBV11-2 to TRBJ2-1; TRBD2 matches at 14 bases. Germline V gives CDR1 SGHAT, CDR2 FQNNGV. The CDR3 covers 19 residues. After removal of 5 bases from V and 8 bases from J, the junction contained 17 bases not matched to a gene. CDR3 bases: TGTGCCAGCAGCCAAAACCTCGGGACTAGCGGGAGTATGGACTATGAGCAGTTCTTC. It codes for CASSQNLGTSGSMDYEQFF.

This clonotype has a handful of counts. V and J are TRBV7-3 and TRBJ2-1, with TRBD2 identical over 12 bases. With V trimmed by 3 bases and J by 4 bases, 1 base remained unmatched. The CDR3 is 15 amino acids. CDR1 and CDR2 from the germline V gene are SGHTA and FQGTGA. CDR3 bases: TGTGCCAGCAGCTTGACTAGCGGGAGATACAATGAGCAGTTCTTC. Residues: CASSLTSGRYNEQFF.

The rearrangement joins TRBV5-1 to TRBJ2-1, with 8 bases aligning to TRBD2. The CDR3 is 17 residues long. The V gene end was trimmed by 4 bases and the J gene end by 5 bases; junction bases not matched to a gene: 14. Looked up from germline, CDR1 is SGHRS and CDR2 is YFSETQ. The CDR3 coding sequence is TGCGCCAGCAGCCCGGGCGGCGGCGGGAGGAAGGACAATGAGCAGTTCTTC. Translation: CASSPGGGGRKDNEQFF.

This chain uses TRBV20-1 with TRBJ2-1, with TRBD1 matching over 8 bases. The ends lost 5 bases at V and 7 bases at J; junction bases unmatched: 7. The CDR3 contains 13 residues. Per germline, CDR1 DFQATT and CDR2 SNEGSKA (reference sequence). The CDR3 DNA reads as TGCAGTGCTCCCGGACAGGGATCTAATGAGCAGTTCTTC. Translation gives CSAPGQGSNEQFF.

The J gene is TRBJ2-1, the V gene TRBV5-6, with unresolved D. The CDR3 totals 16 residues. Germline CDR1 reads SGHDT; CDR2 reads YYEEEE. Trimming left V 4 bases short and J 0 bases short, with 14 bases between. The DNA for the CDR3 is TGTGCCAGCAGCCCCACCCCAGCGACCTCCTACAATGAGCAGTTCTTC. This sequence encodes CASSPTPATSYNEQFF.

CDR3 in DNA: TGTGCCAGCAGTCGAGGTGGTGGAAACACCATATATTTT. As protein: CASSRGGGNTIYF. The V call is TRBV9, the J call TRBJ1-3; D gene ambiguous. Trimming shortened V by 5 bases and J by 3 bases, and 9 bases separated the two germline ends. Germline loops: CDR1 SGDLS, CDR2 YYNGEE. The CDR3 totals 13 residues.

The CDR3 protein is CASSEQGANTEAFF. The CDR3 DNA reads TGTGCCAGCAGTGAACAGGGGGCGAACACTGAAGCTTTCTTT. The rearrangement uses TRBV2 and TRBJ1-1; TRBD1 matches at 8 bases. V trimming: 2 bases; J trimming: 1 base; junction bases outside the gene matches: 0. Germline V gene sequence: CDR1 SNHLY, CDR2 FYNNEI. The CDR3 is 14 amino acids.

This chain connects TRBV7-2 to TRBJ1-2, with 7 bases fitting TRBD1. The CDR3 spans 14 residues. Germline CDR1 reads SGHTA; CDR2 reads FQGNSA. Germline trimming cut 5 bases from V and 2 bases from J; bases unmatched to any gene: 5. CDR3 DNA: TGTGCCAGCAGCCGGGACAGTACCAACTATGGCTACACCTTC. This encodes CASSRDSTNYGYTF.

This clonotype was seen just once. This chain joins TRBV7-2 and TRBJ2-7, with 9 bases that match TRBD2. J lost 4 bases, V lost 5 bases, and 12 bases had no gene match. Germline assignment: CDR1 SGHTA and CDR2 FQGNSA. The CDR3 sequence is 16 residues long. CDR3 DNA sequence: TGTGCCAGCAGCGCACGTACTAGCGGGTCACTGTACGAGCAGTACTTC. This sequence encodes CASSARTSGSLYEQYF.

J is TRBJ1-5 and V is TRBV15; D is uncertain. The ends were cut back, 0 bases at V and 4 bases at J, with 10 bases in the middle. CDR3 size: 15 residues. The germline V gene has CDR1 LNHNV and CDR2 YYDKDF (reference sequence). The CDR3 DNA is TGTGCCACCAGCAGAGATCGAGTAGAAAATCAGCCCCAGCATTTT. Amino acids: CATSRDRVENQPQHF.

The chain recombines TRBV2 with TRBJ2-5; TRBD2 agrees at 14 bases. The V gene's germline CDR1 is SNHLY and CDR2 FYNNEI. The CDR3 loop spans 16 amino acids. Trimming cost V 1 base and J 5 bases; bases outside gene matches: 3. In DNA, the CDR3 is TGTGCCAGCAGTGAAGAGGGACTAGCGGGGGATGAGACCCAGTACTTC. This encodes CASSEEGLAGDETQYF.

J is TRBJ2-3 and V is TRBV5-1, with D possibly TRBD2 on 6 matching bases. This CDR3 has 16 amino acids. V lost 2 bases and J lost 0, with 13 bases in between. Germline V gives CDR1 SGHRS, CDR2 YFSETQ. This CDR3 reads CASSLGGVGSTDTQYF. In DNA, the CDR3 is TGCGCCAGCAGCTTAGGAGGGGTAGGGAGCACAGATACGCAGTATTTT.

The V gene is TRBV29-1, the J gene TRBJ1-1; D may be TRBD1 (6 bases). Germline V gives CDR1 SQVTM, CDR2 ANQGSEA. The CDR3 has 12 residues. V lost 3 bases and J 3 bases, leaving 8 bases between the germline ends. Here the CDR3 reads CSVDSGDTEAFF. CDR3 DNA sequence: TGCAGCGTTGACTCAGGGGACACTGAAGCTTTCTTT.

This clonotype has just a few counts. J is TRBJ2-7 and V is TRBV27, with TRBD2 matching 10 bases. The CDR3 runs to 13 residues. Germline CDR1 MNHEY, CDR2 SMNVEV (reference sequence). J gave up 3 bases and V 5 bases, and 1 base lay outside the gene matches. CDR3 sequence: CASSPSGGYEQYF. CDR3 DNA sequence: TGTGCCAGCAGTCCTAGCGGGGGCTACGAGCAGTACTTC.

The rearrangement uses TRBV24-1 and TRBJ2-1, with D possibly TRBD1 on 6 matching bases. The CDR3 consists of 16 residues. The V gene lost 6 bases and the J gene lost 0 bases, with 14 bases spanning the gap. Germline-derived CDR1 and CDR2 are KGHDR and SFDVKD. The CDR3 DNA reads as TGTGCCACCAGTTCAGGGGCTCAGTTCTCCTACAATGAGCAGTTCTTC. It encodes CATSSGAQFSYNEQFF.

This chain uses TRBV7-9 with TRBJ2-1; D remains unclear. This CDR3 region has 13 residues. V lost 5 bases, J lost 5 bases, and 10 bases lay in between. The germline V gene has CDR1 SEHNR and CDR2 FQNEAQ (reference sequence). This chain's CDR3 is CASSLLQHNEQFF. The CDR3 DNA is TGTGCCAGCAGCCTCCTCCAGCACAATGAGCAGTTCTTC.

The rearrangement joins TRBV30 to TRBJ1-4, with D unresolved. Germline CDR1 and CDR2: GTSNPN and SVGIG (reference sequence). V was cut by 2 bases and J by 5 bases, with 12 bases left in between. This CDR3 is 14 amino acids long. The chain's CDR3 is CAWSRNRRNEKLFF. In nucleotides, the CDR3 is TGTGCCTGGAGTAGGAACAGACGAAATGAAAAACTGTTTTTT.

The chain recombines TRBV18 with TRBJ1-2; D is perhaps TRBD1 (5 bases). V lost 2 bases and J lost 5, with 12 bases in between. Per the germline V gene, CDR1 is KGHSH and CDR2 is LQKENI. The CDR3 has 14 residues. The DNA for the CDR3 is TGTGCCAGCTCACCAGGGGCCGAGGAGTATGGCTACACCTTC. Translation: CASSPGAEEYGYTF.

The chain recombines TRBV29-1 with TRBJ2-2; no clear D gene. In germline, CDR1 is SQVTM, CDR2 ANQGSEA. V gave up 6 bases and J gave up 6 bases, with 11 bases separating them. The CDR3 loop spans 12 amino acids. The CDR3: CSVGPTAGELFF. CDR3 in DNA: TGCAGCGTGGGCCCGACGGCCGGGGAGCTGTTTTTT.

V is TRBV29-1 and J is TRBJ2-1; 11 nucleotides agree with TRBD2. This CDR3 spans 16 amino acids. V was pared by 7 bases and J by 6 bases, with 14 bases of the junction left unmatched. Germline V lookup: CDR1 SQVTM, CDR2 ANQGSEA. In DNA form, the CDR3 reads TGCAGCGCTGGCACCCCTTTAGCGGGGGGGATCAATGAGCAGTTCTTC. Translation gives CSAGTPLAGGINEQFF.

The chain carries TRBV6-5 and TRBJ2-3, with TRBD2 matching over 7 bases. The V gene's germline CDR1 is MNHEY and CDR2 SVGAGI. J lost 1 base, V lost 7 bases, and 2 bases had no gene match. The CDR3 spans 13 residues. The CDR3 here is CASKGGGTDTQYF. The CDR3 bases are TGTGCCAGCAAGGGAGGGGGCACAGATACGCAGTATTTT.

The V and J genes are TRBV5-1 and TRBJ1-1, with D hard to call. Trimming took off 5 bases at V and 1 base at J, with 15 bases between the two ends. The CDR3 totals 15 residues. The V gene's germline CDR1 is SGHRS and CDR2 YFSETQ. The CDR3 loop is CASRFTAVENTEAFF. For the CDR3, the DNA is TGCGCCAGCAGATTTACGGCGGTGGAGAACACTGAAGCTTTCTTT.

This chain joins TRBV2 and TRBJ2-3; 7 positions agree with TRBD2. The CDR3 has 14 residues. Germline V gene lookup returns CDR1 SNHLY and CDR2 FYNNEI. The junction had 7 bases not matched to a gene; V was cut back by 6 bases and J by 4 bases. The CDR3 protein is CASSPTSYPDTQYF. DNA of the CDR3: TGTGCCAGCAGCCCGACTAGCTACCCAGATACGCAGTATTTT. Full variable domain (missing parts from reference TRBV2 and TRBJ2-3): EPEVTQTPSHQVTQMGQEVILRCVPISNHLYFYWYRQILGQKVEFLVSFYNNEISEKSEIFDDQFSVERPDGSNFTLKIRSTKLEDSAMYFCASSPTSYPDTQYFGPGTRLTVL.

DNA for the CDR3: TGCGCCAGCAGCCCAGGGCTAGCGGGGGGGCGGGATGAGCAGTTCTTC. Protein product: CASSPGLAGGRDEQFF. The chain couples TRBV5-1 to TRBJ2-1, with TRBD2 identical over 12 bases. V shed 4 bases, J shed 8 bases, and the junction held 10 bases outside the gene matches. This CDR3 has 16 residues. Germline V gene sequence: CDR1 SGHRS, CDR2 YFSETQ.